This paragraph reports one TCR beta chain. The antigen remains undetermined. Assay: immunoSEQ multiplex PCR; the TCRdb copy retains only in-frame clones and omits some. The sample has approximately 150,000 clones; 92% are singletons. This sample stems from a study of T cell responses to AZD1222 COVID-19 vaccine. The CDR3 length is 13 residues. CDR1 and CDR2 from the germline V gene are MNHEY and SVGAGI. V trimming: 10 bases; J trimming: 5 bases; junction bases outside the gene matches: 7. Study-level points and caveats: Scientists sampled the repertoires only once the peak T cell response had passed. At baseline, seropositivity was found in only a handful of AZD1222 recipients. The study reported that nearly half of spike-specific TCRs target unmutated variant regions.

The rearrangement uses TRBV6-5 and TRBJ2-1, with 8 bases fitting TRBD1. Specimen: peripheral blood, collected on day 0 of AZD1222 vaccination. The TCR comes from an adult in good health. The CDR3 loop is CANPGQENNEQFF. As DNA, the CDR3 is TGTGCCAACCCGGGACAGGAAAACAATGAGCAGTTCTTC.